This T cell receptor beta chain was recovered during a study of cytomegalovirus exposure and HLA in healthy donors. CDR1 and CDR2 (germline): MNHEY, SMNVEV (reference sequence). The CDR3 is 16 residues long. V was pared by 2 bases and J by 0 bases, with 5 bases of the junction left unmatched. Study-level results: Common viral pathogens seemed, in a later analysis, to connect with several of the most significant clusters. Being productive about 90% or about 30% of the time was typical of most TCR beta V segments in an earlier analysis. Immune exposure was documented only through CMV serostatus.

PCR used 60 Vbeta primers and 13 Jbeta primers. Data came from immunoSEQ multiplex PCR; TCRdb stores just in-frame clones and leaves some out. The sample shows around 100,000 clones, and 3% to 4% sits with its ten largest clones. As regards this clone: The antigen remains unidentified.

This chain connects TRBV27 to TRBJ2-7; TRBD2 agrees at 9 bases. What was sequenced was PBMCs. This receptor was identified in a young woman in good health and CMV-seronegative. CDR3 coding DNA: TGTGCCAGCAGTTTACAGACTAGCGGAACCTCCTACGAGCAGTACTTC. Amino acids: CASSLQTSGTSYEQYF.